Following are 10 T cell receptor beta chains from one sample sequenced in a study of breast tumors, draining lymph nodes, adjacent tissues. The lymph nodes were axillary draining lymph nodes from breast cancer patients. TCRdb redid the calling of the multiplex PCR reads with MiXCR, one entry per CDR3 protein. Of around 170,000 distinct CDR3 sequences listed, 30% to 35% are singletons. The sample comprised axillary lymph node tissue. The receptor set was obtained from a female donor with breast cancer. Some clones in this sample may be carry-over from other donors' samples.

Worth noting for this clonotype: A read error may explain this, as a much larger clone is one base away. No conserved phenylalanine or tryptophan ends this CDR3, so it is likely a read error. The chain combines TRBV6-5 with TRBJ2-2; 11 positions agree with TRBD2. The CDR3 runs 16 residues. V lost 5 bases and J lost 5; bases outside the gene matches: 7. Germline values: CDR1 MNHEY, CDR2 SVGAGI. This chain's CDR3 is CASSQGTSGLTGELFS. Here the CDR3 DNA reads TGTGCCAGCAGTCAGGGGACTAGCGGTCTGACCGGGGAGCTGTTTTCT.

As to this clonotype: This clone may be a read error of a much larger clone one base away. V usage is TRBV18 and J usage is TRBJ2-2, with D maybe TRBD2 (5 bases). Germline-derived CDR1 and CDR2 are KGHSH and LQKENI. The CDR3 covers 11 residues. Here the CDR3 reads CASRMTGEPFF. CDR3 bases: TGTGCCAGCCGTATGACCGGGGAGCCGTTTTTT.

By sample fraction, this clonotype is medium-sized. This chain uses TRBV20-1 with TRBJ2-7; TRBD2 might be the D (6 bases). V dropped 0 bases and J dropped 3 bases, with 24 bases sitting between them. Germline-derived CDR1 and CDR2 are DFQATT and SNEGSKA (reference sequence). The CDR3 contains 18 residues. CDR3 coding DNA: TGCAGTGCTAGAGATACCCGTCCCGGGACTCGGAACTACTACGAGCAGTACTTC. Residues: CSARDTRPGTRNYYEQYF.

The CDR3 spells CAWSYGQGALDEKLFF. CDR3 nucleotides: TGTGCCTGGAGTTATGGACAGGGGGCATTGGATGAAAAACTGTTTTTT. The V and J genes are TRBV30 and TRBJ1-4; TRBD1 agrees at 11 bases. The CDR3 has 16 amino acids. V was clipped by 2 bases and J by 6 bases; unmatched bases: 8. Per germline, CDR1 GTSNPN and CDR2 SVGIG (reference sequence).

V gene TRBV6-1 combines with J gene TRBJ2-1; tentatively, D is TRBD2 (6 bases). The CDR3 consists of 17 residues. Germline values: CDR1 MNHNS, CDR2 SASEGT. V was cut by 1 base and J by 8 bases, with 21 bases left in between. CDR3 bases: TGTGCCAGCAGTGAAGGTCTGGGGGGTGCCTTAACGGATGAGCAGTTCTTC. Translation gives CASSEGLGGALTDEQFF.

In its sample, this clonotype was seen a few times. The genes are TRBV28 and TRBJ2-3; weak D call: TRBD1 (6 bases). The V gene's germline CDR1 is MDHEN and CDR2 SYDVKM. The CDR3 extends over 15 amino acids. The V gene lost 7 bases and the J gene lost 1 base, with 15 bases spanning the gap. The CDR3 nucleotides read TGTGCCAGCACCATTGGGGCAGGGGGCACAGATACGCAGTATTTT. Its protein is CASTIGAGGTDTQYF.

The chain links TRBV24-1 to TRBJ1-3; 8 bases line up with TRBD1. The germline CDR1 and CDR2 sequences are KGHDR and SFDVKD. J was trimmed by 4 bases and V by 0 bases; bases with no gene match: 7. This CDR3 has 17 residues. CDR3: CATSDLRQGISGNTIYF. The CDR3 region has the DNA TGTGCCACCAGTGATTTGCGACAGGGGATTTCAGGAAACACCATATATTTT.

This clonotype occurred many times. CDR3 in amino acids: CATSRGRDRDEQYF. CDR3 DNA: TGTGCCACCAGCAGGGGGAGAGACAGAGACGAGCAGTACTTC. The V gene is TRBV15, the J gene TRBJ2-7; D may be TRBD1 or TRBD2 (5 bases each). Germline assignment: CDR1 LNHNV and CDR2 YYDKDF (reference sequence). This CDR3 is 14 amino acids long. V lost 3 bases and J 5 bases, leaving 14 bases between the germline ends. Full variable domain (remainder filled in from reference TRBV15 and TRBJ2-7): DAMVIQNPRYQVTQFGKPVTLSCSQTLNHNVMYWYQQKSSQAPKLLFHYYDKDFNNEADTPDNFQSRRPNTSFCFLDIRSPGLGDTAMYLCATSRGRDRDEQYFGPGTRLTVT.

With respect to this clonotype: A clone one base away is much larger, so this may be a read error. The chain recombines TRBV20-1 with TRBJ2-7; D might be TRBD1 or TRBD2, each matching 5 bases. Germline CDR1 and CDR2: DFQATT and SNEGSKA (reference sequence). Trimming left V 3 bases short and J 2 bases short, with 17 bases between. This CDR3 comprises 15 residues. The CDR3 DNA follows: TGCAGTGCTAGGGGGGTGGCGGTTCCTACCTACGAGCAGTACTTC. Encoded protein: CSARGVAVPTYEQYF.

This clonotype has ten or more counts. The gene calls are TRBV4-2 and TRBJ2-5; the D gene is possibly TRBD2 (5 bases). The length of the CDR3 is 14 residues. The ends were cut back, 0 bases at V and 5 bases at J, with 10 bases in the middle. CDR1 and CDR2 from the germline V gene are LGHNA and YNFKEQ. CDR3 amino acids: CASSQDGQRETQYF. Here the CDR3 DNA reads TGTGCCAGCAGCCAAGATGGCCAGCGGGAGACCCAGTACTTC.